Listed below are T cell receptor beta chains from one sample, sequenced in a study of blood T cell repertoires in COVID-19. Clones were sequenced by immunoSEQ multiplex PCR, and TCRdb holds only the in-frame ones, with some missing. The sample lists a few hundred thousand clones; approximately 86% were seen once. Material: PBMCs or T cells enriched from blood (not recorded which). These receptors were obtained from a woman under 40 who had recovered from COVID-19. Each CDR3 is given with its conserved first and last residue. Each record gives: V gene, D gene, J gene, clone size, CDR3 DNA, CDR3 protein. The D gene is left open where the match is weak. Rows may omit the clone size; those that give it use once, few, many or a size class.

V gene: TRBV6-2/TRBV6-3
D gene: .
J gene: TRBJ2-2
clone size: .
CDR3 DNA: TGTGCCAGCAGTTATCGGGAATACACCGGGGAGCTGTTTTTT
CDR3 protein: CASSYREYTGELFF

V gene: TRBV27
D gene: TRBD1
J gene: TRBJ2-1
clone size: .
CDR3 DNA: TGTGCCAGCAGTAATGGACAGGCCCGGGGTTGGGAGCAGTTCTTC
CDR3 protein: CASSNGQARGWEQFF

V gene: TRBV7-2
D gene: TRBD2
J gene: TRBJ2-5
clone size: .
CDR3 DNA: TGTGCCAGCAGCTTAGAGAGCGGGAGGTTGTGGAGAGAGACCCAGTACTTC
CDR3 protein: CASSLESGRLWRETQYF

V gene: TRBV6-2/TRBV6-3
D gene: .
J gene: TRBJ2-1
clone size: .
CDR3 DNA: TGTGCCAGCAGTTACTTTGTAGGCGGCCTAGGTCCCAATGAGCAGTTCTTC
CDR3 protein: CASSYFVGGLGPNEQFF

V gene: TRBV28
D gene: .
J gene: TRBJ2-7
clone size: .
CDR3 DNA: TGTGCCAGCAATATAGCAGCTCGGGGATCCTACGAGCAGTACTTC
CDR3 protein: CASNIAARGSYEQYF

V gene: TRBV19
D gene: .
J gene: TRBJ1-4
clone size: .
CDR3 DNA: TGTGCCACCCTAGACCGTTCTAATGAAAAACTGTTTTTT
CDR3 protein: CATLDRSNEKLFF

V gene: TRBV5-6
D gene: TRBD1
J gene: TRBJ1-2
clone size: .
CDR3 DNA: TGTGCCAGCCAGAGGGACAGGGTCGGCTACACCTTC
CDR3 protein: CASQRDRVGYTF

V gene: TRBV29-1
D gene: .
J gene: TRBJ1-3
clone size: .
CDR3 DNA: TGCAGCGTTGCATTTTTCAACGGAGACCTCTCTGGAAACACCATATATTTT
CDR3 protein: CSVAFFNGDLSGNTIYF

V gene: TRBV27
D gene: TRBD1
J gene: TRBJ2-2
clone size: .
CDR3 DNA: TGTGCCAGCAGTTTATGGGGGACAGCGTTTGGGGTCGAGCTGTTTTTT
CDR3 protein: CASSLWGTAFGVELFF

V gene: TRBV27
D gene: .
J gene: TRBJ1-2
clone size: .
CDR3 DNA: TGTGCCAGCAGTTCTCTGGAGCTTTACGGCTACACCTTC
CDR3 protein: CASSSLELYGYTF

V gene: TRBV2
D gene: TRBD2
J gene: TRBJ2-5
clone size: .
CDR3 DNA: TGTGCCAGCAGTGAACCCGGACTAGCGGACCCATGGACCCAGTACTTC
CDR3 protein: CASSEPGLADPWTQYF

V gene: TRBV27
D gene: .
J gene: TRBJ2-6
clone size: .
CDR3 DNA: TGTGCCAGCAGTGGGACTTCTGGGGCCAACGTCCTGACTTTC
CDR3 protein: CASSGTSGANVLTF

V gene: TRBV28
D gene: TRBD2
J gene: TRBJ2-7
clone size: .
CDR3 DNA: TGTGCCAGCCCCCGTCCGGGACTAGCCTCCTACGAGCAGTACTTC
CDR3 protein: CASPRPGLASYEQYF

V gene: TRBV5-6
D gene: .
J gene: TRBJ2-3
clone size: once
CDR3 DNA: TGTGCCAGCAGCCCCGCGGGGTCGATCACAGATACGCAGTATTTT
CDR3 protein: CASSPAGSITDTQYF

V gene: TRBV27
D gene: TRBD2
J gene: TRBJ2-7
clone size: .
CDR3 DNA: TGTGCCAGCAGTTTTATTATGGCGGGAGGACCCTACGAGCAGTACTTC
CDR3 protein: CASSFIMAGGPYEQYF

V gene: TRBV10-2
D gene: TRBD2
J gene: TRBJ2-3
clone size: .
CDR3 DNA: TGCGCCAGCAGCCCCCTTAGCGGGGAGGATACGCAGTATTTT
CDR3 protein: CASSPLSGEDTQYF

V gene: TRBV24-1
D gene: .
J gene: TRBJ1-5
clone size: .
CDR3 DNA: TGTGCCACCAGTGATTCGAATCCGGGCAATCAGCCCCAGCATTTT
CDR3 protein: CATSDSNPGNQPQHF

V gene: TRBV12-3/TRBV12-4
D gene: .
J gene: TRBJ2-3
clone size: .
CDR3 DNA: TGTGCCAGCAGGGGACTTTTGGCCAAGCAGTATTTT
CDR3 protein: CASRGLLAKQYF

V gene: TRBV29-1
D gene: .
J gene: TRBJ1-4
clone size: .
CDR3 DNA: TGCAGCGTTGAAGGGCGGGGGCTCAATGAAAAACTGTTTTTT
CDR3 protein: CSVEGRGLNEKLFF

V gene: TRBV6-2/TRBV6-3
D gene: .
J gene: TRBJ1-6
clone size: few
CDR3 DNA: TGTGCCAGCAGTTACCGCGGACATACCTATCCACCCCTCCACTTT
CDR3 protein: CASSYRGHTYPPLHF

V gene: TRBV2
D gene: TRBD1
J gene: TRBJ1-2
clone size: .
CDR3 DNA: TGTGCCAGCAGGGACAGGGAAGGCTACACCTTC
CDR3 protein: CASRDREGYTF

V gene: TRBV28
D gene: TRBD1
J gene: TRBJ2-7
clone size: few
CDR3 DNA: TGTGCCAGCATATCCGGGACAGGGGGCGCCTACGAGCAGTACTTC
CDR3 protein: CASISGTGGAYEQYF

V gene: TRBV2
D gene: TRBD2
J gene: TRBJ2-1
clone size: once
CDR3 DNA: TGTGCCAGCAGCCCTGGACTAGCGGGGGGCGAACACAATGAGCAGTTCTTC
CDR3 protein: CASSPGLAGGEHNEQFF

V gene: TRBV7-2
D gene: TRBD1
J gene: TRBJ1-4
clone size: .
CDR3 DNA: TGTGCCAGCAGCTTACAAAGGGGGCGGGAAAAACTGTTTTTT
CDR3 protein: CASSLQRGREKLFF

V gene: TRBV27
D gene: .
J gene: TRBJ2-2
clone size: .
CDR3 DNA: TGTGCCAGCAGTTTCCAGGGTATGGGGGAGCTGTTTTTT
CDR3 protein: CASSFQGMGELFF

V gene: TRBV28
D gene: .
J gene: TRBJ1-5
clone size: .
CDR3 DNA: TGTGCCAGCAGCCTCATGGAGGTTAGCCGCAATCAGCCCCAGCATTTT
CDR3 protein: CASSLMEVSRNQPQHF

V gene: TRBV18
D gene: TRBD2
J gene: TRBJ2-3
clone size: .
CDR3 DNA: TGTGCCAGCTCACCACGACTAGCGGGGGGCGCAGATACGCAGTATTTT
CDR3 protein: CASSPRLAGGADTQYF

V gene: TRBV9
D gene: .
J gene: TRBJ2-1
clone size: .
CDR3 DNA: TGTGCCAGCCCCGGGGAAGACTACAATGAGCAGTTCTTC
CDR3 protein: CASPGEDYNEQFF

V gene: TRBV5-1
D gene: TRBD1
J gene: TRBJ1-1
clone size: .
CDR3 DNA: TGCGCCAGCAGCTTAACAGGGGGACTCATGAACACTGAAGCTTTCTTT
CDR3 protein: CASSLTGGLMNTEAFF

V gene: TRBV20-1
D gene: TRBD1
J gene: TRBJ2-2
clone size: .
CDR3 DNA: TGCAGTGCTAGTGGGGACAGGGCATCCCCCCCCACCGGGGAGCTGTTTTTT
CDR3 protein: CSASGDRASPPTGELFF

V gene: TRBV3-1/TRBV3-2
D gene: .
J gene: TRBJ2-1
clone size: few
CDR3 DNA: TGTGCCAGCAGCCAAGACCAGGGTCCCGCCAGAAACAATGAGCAGTTCTTC
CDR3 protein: CASSQDQGPARNNEQFF

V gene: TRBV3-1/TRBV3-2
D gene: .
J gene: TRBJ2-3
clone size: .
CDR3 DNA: TGTGCCAGCAGCCAGCGAGGGATCACAGATACGCAGTATTTT
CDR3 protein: CASSQRGITDTQYF

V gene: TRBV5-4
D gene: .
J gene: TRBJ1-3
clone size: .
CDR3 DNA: TGTGCCAGCAGCTTGGGTTTGGGGGCGGAAGGAAACACCATATATTTT
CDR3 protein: CASSLGLGAEGNTIYF

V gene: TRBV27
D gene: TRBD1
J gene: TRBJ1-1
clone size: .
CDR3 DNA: TGTGCCAGCAGTCTGGGACAGGGACGGGCGACTGAAGCTTTCTTT
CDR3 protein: CASSLGQGRATEAFF

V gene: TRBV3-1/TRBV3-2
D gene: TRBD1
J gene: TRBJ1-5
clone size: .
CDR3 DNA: TGTGCCAGCAGCCAGGGACAGAGCAATCAGCCCCAGCATTTT
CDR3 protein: CASSQGQSNQPQHF

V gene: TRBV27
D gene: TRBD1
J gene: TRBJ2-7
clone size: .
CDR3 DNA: TGTGCCAGCAGCAAAGGTAACAGGGGTGCCGATCAGTACTTC
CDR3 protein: CASSKGNRGADQYF

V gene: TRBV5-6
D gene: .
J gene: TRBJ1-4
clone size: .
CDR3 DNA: TGTGCCAGCAGCTTGGCCAGGGAGGGGAATGAAAAACTGTTTTTT
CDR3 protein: CASSLAREGNEKLFF

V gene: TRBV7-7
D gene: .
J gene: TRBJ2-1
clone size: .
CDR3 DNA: TGTGCTAGCAGCTTATACCCTCAATCGACTAGAACCGTGTTGGATGAGCAGTTCTTC
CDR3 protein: CASSLYPQSTRTVLDEQFF

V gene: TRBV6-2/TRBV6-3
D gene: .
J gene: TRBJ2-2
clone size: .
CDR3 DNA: TGTGCCACCACCCCGTACTTCGCCGGGGAGCTGTTTTTT
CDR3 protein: CATTPYFAGELFF

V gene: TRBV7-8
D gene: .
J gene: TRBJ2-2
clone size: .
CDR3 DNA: TGTGCCAGCAGCCTGAGGGCCGGGGAGCTGTTTTTT
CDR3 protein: CASSLRAGELFF

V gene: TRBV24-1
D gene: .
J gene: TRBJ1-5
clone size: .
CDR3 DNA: TGTGCCACCAGTACAGGGAATCAGCCCCAGCATTTT
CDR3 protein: CATSTGNQPQHF

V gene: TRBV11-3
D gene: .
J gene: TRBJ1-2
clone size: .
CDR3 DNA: TGTGCCAGCAGCTTAGATTCGAAGGCGGACTATGGCTACACCTTC
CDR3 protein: CASSLDSKADYGYTF

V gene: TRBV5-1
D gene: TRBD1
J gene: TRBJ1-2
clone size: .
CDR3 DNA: TGCGCCAGCAGCCGGACAGGGGATGGCTACACCTTC
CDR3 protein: CASSRTGDGYTF

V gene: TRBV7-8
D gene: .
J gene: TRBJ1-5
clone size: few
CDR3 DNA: TGTGCCAGCAGCCTTCAGAATCAGCCCCAGCATTTT
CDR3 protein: CASSLQNQPQHF

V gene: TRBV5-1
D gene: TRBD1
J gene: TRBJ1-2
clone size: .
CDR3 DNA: TGCGCCAGCAGCGGCACCGGGACAGGGGCCTATGGCTACACCTTC
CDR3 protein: CASSGTGTGAYGYTF

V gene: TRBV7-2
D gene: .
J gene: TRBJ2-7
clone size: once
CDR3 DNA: TGTGCCAGCAGCTCCCTCTACGAGCAGTACTTC
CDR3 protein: CASSSLYEQYF

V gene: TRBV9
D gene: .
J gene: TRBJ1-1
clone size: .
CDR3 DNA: TGTGCCAGCAGCGTAGGGGGCAGGGGTACTGAAGCTTTCTTT
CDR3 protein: CASSVGGRGTEAFF

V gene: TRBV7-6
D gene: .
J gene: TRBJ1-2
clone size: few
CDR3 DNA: TGTGCCAGCAGCTTAGGGTCCGGGAACTATGGCTACACCTTC
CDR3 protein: CASSLGSGNYGYTF

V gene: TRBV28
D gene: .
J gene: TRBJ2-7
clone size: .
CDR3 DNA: TGTGCCAGCAGTTATGGACCGAACCGAAGGGGGTACGAGCAGTACTTC
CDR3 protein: CASSYGPNRRGYEQYF